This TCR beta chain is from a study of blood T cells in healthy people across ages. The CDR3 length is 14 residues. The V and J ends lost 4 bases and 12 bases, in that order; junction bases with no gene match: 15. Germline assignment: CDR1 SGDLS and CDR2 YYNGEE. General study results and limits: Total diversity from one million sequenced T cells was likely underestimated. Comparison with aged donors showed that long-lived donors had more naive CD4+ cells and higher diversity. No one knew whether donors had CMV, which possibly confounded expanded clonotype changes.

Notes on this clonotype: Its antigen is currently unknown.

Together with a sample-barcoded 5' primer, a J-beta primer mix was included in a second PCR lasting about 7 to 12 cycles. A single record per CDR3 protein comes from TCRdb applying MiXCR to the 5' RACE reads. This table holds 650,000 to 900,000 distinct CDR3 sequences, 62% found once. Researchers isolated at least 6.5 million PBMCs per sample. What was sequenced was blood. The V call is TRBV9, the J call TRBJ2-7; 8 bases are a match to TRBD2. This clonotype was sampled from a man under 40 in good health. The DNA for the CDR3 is TGTGCCAGCAGCATAGGACTAGCCGTAGAGACCCGGTACTTC. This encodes CASSIGLAVETRYF.